The 22 T cell receptor beta chains in this list originate from one sample, sequenced in a study of T cell repertoires in cytomegalovirus infection. These TCRs are of unknown antigen specificity. From the reads, TCRdb called clonotypes with MiXCR, one entry per CDR3 protein. The sample includes approximately 590,000 distinct CDR3 sequences, 40% of them seen just once. This specimen consisted of cultured PBMCs, obtained from culture after CMV antigen stimulation. The receptors shown here come from a human donor in good health (CMV status not recorded). Some clones in this sample may be carry-over from other donors' samples.

The V gene is TRBV7-6, the J gene TRBJ2-3; D gene ambiguous. V dropped 8 bases and J dropped 6 bases, with 9 bases sitting between them. This CDR3 spans 11 amino acids. Germline assignment: CDR1 SGHVS and CDR2 FNYEAQ. CDR3 coding DNA: TGTGCCAGCTCGATGTTGGATACGCAGTATTTT. Protein product: CASSMLDTQYF.

This clonotype showed up just a few times. The rearrangement joins TRBV7-2 to TRBJ1-4; D uncertain. Germline loops: CDR1 SGHTA, CDR2 FQGNSA. This CDR3 is built from 16 residues. Trimming removed 0 bases from V and 8 bases from J, with 16 bases in between. The CDR3 nucleotides read TGTGCCAGCAGCTTAGCTCGCTCCCTCCAAGGGGAAAAACTGTTTTTT. It translates to CASSLARSLQGEKLFF.

CDR3 nucleotides: TGTGCCAGCAGCCGACCCGCCCGGGTGGACGGGGGGCAGTTCTTC. It yields the protein CASSRPARVDGGQFF. This chain uses TRBV6-6 with TRBJ2-1, with a possible D match to TRBD2 (6 bases). The CDR3 covers 15 residues. The V end was cut by 6 bases, the J end by 12 bases, with 24 bases between. Germline V gene sequence: CDR1 MNHNY, CDR2 SVGAGI (reference sequence).

The chain combines TRBV7-6 with TRBJ2-3; D might be TRBD2 (6 bases). Germline assignment: CDR1 SGHVS and CDR2 FNYEAQ. The CDR3 is 16 residues long. The V end was cut by 5 bases, the J end by 2 bases, with 17 bases between. CDR3 loop: CASSVEGGNPTDTQYF. CDR3 sequence (DNA): TGTGCCAGCAGCGTAGAAGGCGGGAACCCCACAGATACGCAGTATTTT. The entire variable domain, with the rest obtained from reference TRBV7-6 and TRBJ2-3, is as follows: GAGVSQSPRYKVTKRGQDVALRCDPISGHVSLYWYRQALGQGPEFLTYFNYEAQQDKSGLPNDRFSAERPEGSISTLTIQRTEQRDSAMYRCASSVEGGNPTDTQYFGPGTRLTVL.

This chain joins TRBV29-1 and TRBJ2-1; D perhaps matches TRBD2 (5 bases). The CDR3 length is 13 residues. Germline lookup yields CDR1 SQVTM and CDR2 ANQGSEA. V was cut by 1 base and J by 10 bases, with 14 bases left in between. The CDR3 sequence is CSVEGERGREQFF. The CDR3 DNA follows: TGCAGCGTTGAAGGGGAACGGGGAAGAGAGCAGTTCTTC.

This clonotype was seen a handful of times. The J gene is TRBJ2-2, the V gene TRBV2; either TRBD1 or TRBD2 may fit D (5 bases each). The CDR3 has 16 amino acids. Trimming took 3 bases from V and 1 from J, leaving 12 bases between them. The germline gives CDR1 SNHLY, CDR2 FYNNEI. CDR3 residues: CASSERGAENTGELFF. CDR3 DNA: TGTGCCAGCAGTGAGCGAGGGGCTGAGAACACCGGGGAGCTGTTTTTT.

This clonotype came up many times. This chain links TRBV7-8 with TRBJ2-3; TRBD2 aligns across 7 bases. The length of the CDR3 is 16 residues. J was trimmed by 2 bases and V by 4 bases; bases with no gene match: 9. Germline assignment: CDR1 SGHVS and CDR2 FQNEAQ. The CDR3 is CASSSPLLAATDTQYF. CDR3 bases: TGTGCCAGCAGCTCTCCACTTCTAGCGGCCACAGATACGCAGTATTTT.

The chain links TRBV12-3 or TRBV12-4 to TRBJ1-3, with 7 nucleotides matching TRBD1. The CDR3 is 15 amino acids. The J segment lost 4 bases and the V segment lost 5 bases, leaving 8 bases of the junction unmatched. The CDR3 here is CASSPAGGEGNTIYF. Here the CDR3 DNA reads TGTGCCAGCAGTCCGGCAGGGGGAGAAGGAAACACCATATATTTT.

The V gene is TRBV6-6, the J gene TRBJ1-1; D is unclear. Germline-derived CDR1 and CDR2 are MNHNY and SVGAGI (reference sequence). V was shortened by 6 bases and J by 8 bases, with 13 bases between the two germline ends. The CDR3 runs 12 residues. The CDR3 coding sequence is TGTGCCAGCAGCTCCGGCCGGCTGGAAGCTTTCTTT. It yields the protein CASSSGRLEAFF.

The gene calls are TRBV2 and TRBJ2-2; D possibly corresponds to TRBD1 (8 bases). V gave up 5 bases and J gave up 6 bases, with 16 bases separating them. The CDR3 has 15 amino acids. The germline CDR1 and CDR2 sequences are SNHLY and FYNNEI. The DNA of the CDR3 is TGTGCCAGCAGTCGGAAACAGGGGGGGCCCGGGGAGCTGTTTTTT. Protein: CASSRKQGGPGELFF.

This clonotype showed up just a few times. The rearrangement uses TRBV7-8 and TRBJ1-6, with D possibly being TRBD1 (6 bases). The CDR3 sequence is 16 residues long. Trimming stripped 4 bases from V and 7 bases from J, with 17 bases between. Germline values: CDR1 SGHVS, CDR2 FQNEAQ. The CDR3 is CASSWGPRTRNSPLHF. CDR3 coding DNA: TGTGCCAGCAGCTGGGGGCCCCGGACGAGGAATTCACCCCTCCACTTT.

The gene calls are TRBV19 and TRBJ2-7; unclear D gene. The germline V gene encodes CDR1 LNHDA and CDR2 SQIVND (reference sequence). V was shortened by 3 bases and J by 7 bases, with 10 bases between the two germline ends. The CDR3 covers 12 residues. Written as DNA, the CDR3 is TGTGCCAGTAGTATTTCCCTTGGGGAGCAGTACTTC. Its protein product is CASSISLGEQYF.

This clonotype was picked up many times. The gene calls are TRBV7-8 and TRBJ2-6, with D uncertain. The CDR3 totals 15 residues. Trimming removed 4 bases from V and 0 bases from J, with 7 bases in between. Germline loops: CDR1 SGHVS, CDR2 FQNEAQ. CDR3 nucleotide sequence: TGTGCCAGCAGCTCCCCGCACTCTGGGGCCAACGTCCTGACTTTC. Protein: CASSSPHSGANVLTF.

J is TRBJ1-2 and V is TRBV25-1; a weak D match, TRBD1 (6 bases). This CDR3 is 13 amino acids long. CDR1 is MGHDK and CDR2 is SYGVNS in the germline V gene. Trimming took 5 bases from V and 3 from J, leaving 10 bases between them. The CDR3 DNA sequence: TGTGCCAGCAGTTGGGGGGGCGACTATGGCTACACCTTC. As protein: CASSWGGDYGYTF.

This rearrangement joins TRBV19 to TRBJ2-3; D is undetermined. Trimming pared 8 bases from V and 3 bases from J, leaving 12 bases between. The CDR3 extends over 13 amino acids. CDR1 and CDR2 (germline): LNHDA, SQIVND (reference sequence). CDR3 region: CASAPDSTDTQYF. CDR3 in DNA: TGTGCCAGTGCTCCTGACTCGACAGATACGCAGTATTTT.

This clonotype was counted between two and nine times. The chain couples TRBV7-2 to TRBJ2-3; possibly TRBD2 for D (6 bases). Trimming removed 2 bases at V and 6 bases at J, with 24 bases between. Germline loops: CDR1 SGHTA, CDR2 FQGNSA. This CDR3 has 18 amino acids. The CDR3 DNA sequence: TGTGCCAGCAGCTTATTCGGTCTGAGGGAGGACCCTCTTGATACGCAGTATTTT. Its translation is CASSLFGLREDPLDTQYF.

The CDR3 loop is CASSLGGYDIQYF. The CDR3, as DNA: TGTGCCAGCAGCTTAGGAGGGTACGACATTCAGTACTTC. This sequence joins TRBV7-4 and TRBJ2-4; D might be TRBD2 (5 bases). Trimming left V 1 base short and J 8 bases short, with 9 bases between. From germline, CDR1 is SGHVT and CDR2 SQSDAQ. This CDR3 is 13 amino acids long.

In this sample, this clonotype turned up a few times. An end of the junction does not agree with germline; a read error may underlie this. This sequence joins TRBV11-2 and TRBJ2-7, with 7 bases lining up with TRBD1. CDR1 is SGHAT, CDR2 FQNNGV, per germline. This CDR3 region has 16 residues. The CDR3 reads CASSLGDRPAAYEQYF. DNA of the CDR3: TGCGCCAGCAGCTTAGGGGACAGACCCGCAGCCTACGAGCAGTACTTC.

The chain uses TRBV29-1 and TRBJ1-5; a weak D match, TRBD1 (5 bases). CDR1 and CDR2 from the germline V gene are SQVTM and ANQGSEA. The ends were cut back, 1 base at V and 6 bases at J, with 10 bases in the middle. There are 13 residues in the CDR3. CDR3 loop: CSVEAGGGQPQHF. As DNA, the CDR3 is TGCAGCGTTGAAGCTGGGGGGGGTCAGCCCCAGCATTTT. The whole variable domain, filled in from reference TRBV29-1 and TRBJ1-5, reads SAVISQKPSRDICQRGTSLTIQCQVDSQVTMMFWYRQQPGQSLTLIATANQGSEATYESGFVIDKFPISRPNLTFSTLTVSNMSPEDSSIYLCSVEAGGGQPQHFGDGTRLSIL.

This clonotype has just a few counts. The chain joins TRBV6-1 to TRBJ2-7; 7 bases are shared with TRBD2. The CDR3 consists of 16 residues. J was trimmed by 3 bases and V by 3 bases; bases with no gene match: 11. Germline loops: CDR1 MNHNS, CDR2 SASEGT. CDR3 protein: CASSDQVLGGSYEQYF. CDR3 nucleotide sequence: TGTGCCAGCAGTGATCAGGTTTTGGGGGGGAGCTACGAGCAGTACTTC.

J is TRBJ2-2 and V is TRBV11-2; perhaps TRBD2 as D (6 bases). The CDR3 runs to 16 residues. Trimming took off 5 bases at V and 1 base at J, with 14 bases between the two ends. Germline CDR1 reads SGHAT; CDR2 reads FQNNGV. CDR3 bases: TGTGCCAGCAGCCTGGTGGGGACTCAGAACACCGGGGAGCTGTTTTTT. Its protein is CASSLVGTQNTGELFF.

This clonotype came up a few times. This sequence joins TRBV7-2 and TRBJ2-1, with D possibly matching TRBD2 (6 bases). The CDR3 totals 14 residues. V lost 2 bases and J lost 6, with 11 bases in between. The germline CDR1 and CDR2 sequences are SGHTA and FQGNSA. The CDR3 sequence: CASSLTLASNEQFF. In DNA form, the CDR3 reads TGTGCCAGCAGCTTAACGCTAGCGAGCAATGAGCAGTTCTTC.